This T cell receptor (beta chain) was sequenced in a study of early stage breast cancer tumors. Whole-study results and caveats: Enriched TCRB sequences shared across patients were mostly commonly generated sequences. Tumor and normal breast were distinguished via blood comparison in most of the 16 patients.

The V gene's germline CDR1 is SNHLY and CDR2 FYNNEI. V was trimmed by 3 bases and J by 1 base, leaving 16 bases between them. The CDR3 is 16 residues long. The method was immunoSEQ multiplex PCR; TCRdb's version includes in-frame clones alone and lacks a portion of them. The repertoire holds some 48,000 clones, with roughly 83% as singletons. A remark on this clone: Its antigen is not known.

The chain recombines TRBV2 with TRBJ2-7; D gene uncertain. This clonotype was sampled from a person aged 45-60 years with breast cancer. Sequencing was carried out using blood. The DNA of the CDR3 is TGTGCCAGCAGTGATTGGACGGTTTGGTTATCCTACGAGCAGTACTTC. Amino acid sequence: CASSDWTVWLSYEQYF.